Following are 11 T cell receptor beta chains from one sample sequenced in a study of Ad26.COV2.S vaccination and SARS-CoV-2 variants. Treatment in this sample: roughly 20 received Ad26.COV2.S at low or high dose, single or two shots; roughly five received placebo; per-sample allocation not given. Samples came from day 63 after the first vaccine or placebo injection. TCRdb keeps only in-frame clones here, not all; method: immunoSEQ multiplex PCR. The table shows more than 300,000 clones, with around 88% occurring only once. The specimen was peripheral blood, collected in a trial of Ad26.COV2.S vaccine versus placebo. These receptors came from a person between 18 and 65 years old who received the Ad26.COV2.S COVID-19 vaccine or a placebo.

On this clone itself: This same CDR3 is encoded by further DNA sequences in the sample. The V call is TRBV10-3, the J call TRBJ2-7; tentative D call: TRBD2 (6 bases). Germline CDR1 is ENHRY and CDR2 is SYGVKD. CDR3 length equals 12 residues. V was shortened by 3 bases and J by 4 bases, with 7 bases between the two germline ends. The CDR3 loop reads CAISEGTYEQYF. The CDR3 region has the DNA TGTGCCATCAGTGAAGGGACTTACGAGCAGTACTTC.

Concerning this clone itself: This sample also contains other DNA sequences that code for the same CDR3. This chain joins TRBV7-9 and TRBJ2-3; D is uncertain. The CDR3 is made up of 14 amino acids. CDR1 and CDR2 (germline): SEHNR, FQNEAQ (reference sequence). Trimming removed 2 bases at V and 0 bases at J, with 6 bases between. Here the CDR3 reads CASSLTLSTDTQYF. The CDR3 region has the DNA TGTGCCAGCAGCTTAACTTTAAGCACAGATACGCAGTATTTT.

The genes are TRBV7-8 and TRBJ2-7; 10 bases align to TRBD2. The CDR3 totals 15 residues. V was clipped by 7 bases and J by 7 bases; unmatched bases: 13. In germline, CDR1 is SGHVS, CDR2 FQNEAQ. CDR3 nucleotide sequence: TGTGCCAGCACCCAGCCGGCTAGCGGGAGAGGAGAGCAGTACTTC. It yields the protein CASTQPASGRGEQYF.

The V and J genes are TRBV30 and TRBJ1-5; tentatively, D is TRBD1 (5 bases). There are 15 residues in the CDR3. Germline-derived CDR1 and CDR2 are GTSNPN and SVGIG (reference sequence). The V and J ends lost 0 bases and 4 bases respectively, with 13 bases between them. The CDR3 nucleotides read TGTGCCTGGAGTGTCGGTTCGGGGGGAAATCAGCCCCAGCATTTT. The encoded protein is CAWSVGSGGNQPQHF.

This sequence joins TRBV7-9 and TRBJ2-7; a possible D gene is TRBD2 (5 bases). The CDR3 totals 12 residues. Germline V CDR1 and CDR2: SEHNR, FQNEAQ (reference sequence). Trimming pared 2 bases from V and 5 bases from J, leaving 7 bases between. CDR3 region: CASSLSGDEQYF. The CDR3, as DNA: TGTGCCAGCAGCTTATCCGGGGACGAGCAGTACTTC.

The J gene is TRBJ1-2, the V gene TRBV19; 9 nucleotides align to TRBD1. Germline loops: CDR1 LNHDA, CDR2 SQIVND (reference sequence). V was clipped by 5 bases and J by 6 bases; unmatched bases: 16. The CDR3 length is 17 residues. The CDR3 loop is CASSPFTGGASDDGYTF. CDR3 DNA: TGTGCCAGTAGTCCCTTTACAGGGGGCGCTTCCGACGATGGCTACACCTTC. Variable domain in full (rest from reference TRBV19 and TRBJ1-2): DGGITQSPKYLFRKEGQNVTLSCEQNLNHDAMYWYRQDPGQGLRLIYYSQIVNDFQKGDIAEGYSVSREKKESFPLTVTSAQKNPTAFYLCASSPFTGGASDDGYTFGSGTRLTVV.

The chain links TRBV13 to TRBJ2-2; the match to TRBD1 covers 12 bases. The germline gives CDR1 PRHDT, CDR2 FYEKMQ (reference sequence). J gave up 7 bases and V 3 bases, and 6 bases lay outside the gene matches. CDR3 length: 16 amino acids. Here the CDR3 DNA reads TGTGCCAGCAGCTTGATTGGGACAGGGGGCCTCGGGGAGCTGTTTTTT. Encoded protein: CASSLIGTGGLGELFF.

In DNA form, the CDR3 reads TGCAGCGTCAAGACAGGGGGCGAGACTGAAGCTTTCTTT. This encodes CSVKTGGETEAFF. This chain joins TRBV29-1 and TRBJ1-1; 10 bases are shared with TRBD1. CDR3 length equals 13 residues. V gave up 6 bases and J gave up 5 bases; unmatched junction bases: 6. Germline CDR1 SQVTM, CDR2 ANQGSEA.

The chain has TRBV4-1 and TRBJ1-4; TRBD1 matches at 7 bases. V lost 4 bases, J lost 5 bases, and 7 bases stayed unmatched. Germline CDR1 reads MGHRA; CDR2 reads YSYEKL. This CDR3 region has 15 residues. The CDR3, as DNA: TGCGCCAGCAGCCGCACAGGGGTGGGGAATGAAAAACTGTTTTTT. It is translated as CASSRTGVGNEKLFF.

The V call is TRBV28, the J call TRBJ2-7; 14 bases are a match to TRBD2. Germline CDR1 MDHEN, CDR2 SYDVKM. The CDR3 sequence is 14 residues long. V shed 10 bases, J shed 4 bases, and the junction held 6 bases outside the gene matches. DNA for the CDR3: TGTGCCACCCGGACTAGCGGGAGGTATTACGAGCAGTACTTC. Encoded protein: CATRTSGRYYEQYF. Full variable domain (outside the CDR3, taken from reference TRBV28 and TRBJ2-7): DVKVTQSSRYLVKRTGEKVFLECVQDMDHENMFWYRQDPGLGLRLIYFSYDVKMKEKGDIPEGYSVSREKKERFSLILESASTNQTSMYLCATRTSGRYYEQYFGPGTRLTVT.

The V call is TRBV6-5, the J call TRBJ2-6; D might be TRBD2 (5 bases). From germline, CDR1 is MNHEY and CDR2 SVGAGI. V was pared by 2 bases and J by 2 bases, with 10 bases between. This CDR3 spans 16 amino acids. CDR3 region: CASSYRTGTGANVLTF. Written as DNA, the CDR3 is TGTGCCAGCAGTTACCGGACGGGGACTGGGGCCAACGTCCTGACTTTC.